The following is a TCR beta chain sequence with its context. The antigen remains unidentified. CDR3 length equals 16 residues. V shed 4 bases, J shed 3 bases, and the junction held 7 bases outside the gene matches. CDR1 MDHEN and CDR2 SYDVKM come from the germline V gene. The data originate from a study of T cells after posttransplantation cyclophosphamide. Study-level points and caveats: Recipient CMV seropositivity and CMV reactivation strongly tracked TRB clonality. Blood and skin or GI T cell repertoires showed limited TRB overlap. Later blood repertoires were often dominated by clones from the donor CD8+ memory compartment.

Only in-frame clones appear in the TCRdb table, and some are missing; sequencing was by immunoSEQ multiplex PCR. The sample records 9,900 or so clones, roughly 80% being singletons. A marrow graft followed busulfan-fludarabine conditioning, with cyclophosphamide on days +3 and +4. The clonotype was recovered from a female patient aged 50-65 years who received an allogeneic stem cell transplant from a related donor, was CMV-positive, and had no GVHD. The graft donor may account for some of the T cells. The chain employs TRBV28 and TRBJ2-3, with TRBD2 matching 10 bases. The sample consisted of PBMCs, taken 1755 days after allogeneic stem cell transplant with posttransplant cyclophosphamide. CDR3 sequence reads: CASSSPGTSVTDTQYF. CDR3 in DNA: TGTGCCAGCAGTTCTCCCGGGACTAGCGTTACAGATACGCAGTATTTT.